This T cell receptor beta chain is from a study of blood T cell repertoires in COVID-19. The CDR3 totals 17 residues. CDR1 and CDR2 (germline): KGHSH, LQKENI. Losses at the gene ends were 3 bases for V and 5 bases for J; bases not matched to a gene: 7. As processed by the authors: Scientists estimated how many nucleated cells there were by amplifying reference gene primers. Libraries were prepared by immunoSEQ multiplex PCR; TCRdb keeps only in-frame clonotypes and omits some of them. V, J and clone size are taken as reported in that table, and D and trimming were inferred from the DNA itself. The sample holds around 100,000 clones, roughly 80% seen once.

The J gene is TRBJ2-5, the V gene TRBV18; 15 nucleotides agree with TRBD2. Sample: peripheral blood. This clonotype originated in a man in his 70s with active or convalescent COVID-19. The CDR3 here is CASSPRTSGGASETQYF. CDR3 DNA: TGTGCCAGCTCACCCCGGACTAGCGGGGGGGCTTCCGAGACCCAGTACTTC.